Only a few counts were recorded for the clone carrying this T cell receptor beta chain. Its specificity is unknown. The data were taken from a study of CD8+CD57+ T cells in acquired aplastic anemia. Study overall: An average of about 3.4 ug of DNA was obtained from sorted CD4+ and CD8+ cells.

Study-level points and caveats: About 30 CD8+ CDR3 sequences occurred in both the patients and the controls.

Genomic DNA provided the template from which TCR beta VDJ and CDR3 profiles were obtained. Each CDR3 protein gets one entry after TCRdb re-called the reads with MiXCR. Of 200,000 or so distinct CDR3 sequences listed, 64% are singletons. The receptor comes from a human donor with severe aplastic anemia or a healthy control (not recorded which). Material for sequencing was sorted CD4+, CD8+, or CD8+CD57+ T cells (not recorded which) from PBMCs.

The CDR3 nucleotides are TGTGCCATCAGCGGAGACAGTTATGAGCAGTTCTTC. It translates to CAISGDSYEQFF. The chain employs TRBV10-3 and TRBJ2-1; D possibly corresponds to TRBD1 (5 bases). V lost 6 bases, J lost 8 bases, and 11 bases lay in between. CDR1 ENHRY and CDR2 SYGVKD come from the germline V gene. This CDR3 region has 12 residues.